These T cell receptor beta chains were read from a single sample in a study of blood T cell repertoires in COVID-19. Measured with immunoSEQ multiplex PCR; TCRdb has only the in-frame clones, and not every one. The sample consists of 150,000 to 200,000 clones, roughly four fifths of them appearing once. Source material: peripheral blood. Every receptor here comes from an elderly woman with acute or convalescent COVID-19. Both conserved end residues are part of each CDR3. The order of the fields is V gene, clone size, D gene, J gene, CDR3 protein, CDR3 DNA. A D gene is named only where the DNA matches it firmly. Clone size is not always given. Where it is, it says once, few, many or a class for expanded clones.

v_call: TRBV15; clone_size: once; d_call: .; j_call: TRBJ2-7; cdr3_aa: CATSRGITENYEQYF; cdr3_nt: TGTGCCACCAGCAGAGGGATAACAGAGAATTACGAGCAGTACTTC
v_call: TRBV2; clone_size: .; d_call: .; j_call: TRBJ2-1; cdr3_aa: CASSVQGGTYNEQFF; cdr3_nt: TGTGCCAGCAGTGTGCAGGGGGGTACCTACAATGAGCAGTTCTTC
v_call: TRBV6-6; clone_size: .; d_call: TRBD1; j_call: TRBJ2-7; cdr3_aa: CAIGDSPYEQYF; cdr3_nt: TGTGCCATCGGGGACAGTCCCTACGAGCAGTACTTC
v_call: TRBV5-5; clone_size: few; d_call: TRBD1; j_call: TRBJ1-2; cdr3_aa: CASSRDRGHYGYTF; cdr3_nt: TGTGCCAGCAGCAGGGACAGGGGGCACTATGGCTACACCTTC
v_call: TRBV5-1; clone_size: once; d_call: TRBD2; j_call: TRBJ2-1; cdr3_aa: CASSSKRERGDEQFF; cdr3_nt: TGCGCCAGCAGCTCTAAGCGGGAGCGGGGCGATGAGCAGTTCTTC
v_call: TRBV7-3; clone_size: .; d_call: TRBD1; j_call: TRBJ2-3; cdr3_aa: CASSLTSQGEGTDTQYF; cdr3_nt: TGTGCCAGCAGCTTAACGAGCCAGGGGGAAGGCACAGATACGCAGTATTTT
v_call: TRBV6-6; clone_size: .; d_call: TRBD2; j_call: TRBJ2-3; cdr3_aa: CASRGTTTAQDTQYF; cdr3_nt: TGTGCCAGCAGAGGGACTACAACCGCGCAAGATACGCAGTATTTT
v_call: TRBV13; clone_size: .; d_call: .; j_call: TRBJ2-3; cdr3_aa: CASSIRSSTDTQYF; cdr3_nt: TGTGCCAGCAGCATAAGAAGCAGCACAGATACGCAGTATTTT
v_call: TRBV7-9; clone_size: .; d_call: .; j_call: TRBJ2-1; cdr3_aa: CASSLPADFYNEQFF; cdr3_nt: TGTGCCAGCAGCTTACCCGCGGACTTCTACAATGAGCAGTTCTTC
v_call: TRBV3-1/TRBV3-2; clone_size: once; d_call: TRBD1; j_call: TRBJ1-2; cdr3_aa: CASSPGTGSGYTF; cdr3_nt: TGTGCCAGCAGCCCCGGGACAGGCTCTGGCTACACCTTC
v_call: TRBV3-1/TRBV3-2; clone_size: few; d_call: .; j_call: TRBJ2-7; cdr3_aa: CASGGSGIEQYF; cdr3_nt: TGTGCCAGCGGAGGGAGTGGCATCGAGCAGTACTTC
v_call: TRBV6-1; clone_size: .; d_call: TRBD1; j_call: TRBJ2-5; cdr3_aa: CASSGVGTGKNQETQYF; cdr3_nt: TGTGCCAGCAGTGGGGTCGGGACAGGGAAAAACCAAGAGACCCAGTACTTC
v_call: TRBV11-2; clone_size: .; d_call: TRBD1; j_call: TRBJ1-1; cdr3_aa: CASSHDRATEAFF; cdr3_nt: TGTGCCAGCAGCCATGACAGGGCCACTGAAGCTTTCTTT
v_call: TRBV4-1; clone_size: .; d_call: TRBD2; j_call: TRBJ2-4; cdr3_aa: CASSQDGLAGGLLKNIQYF; cdr3_nt: TGCGCCAGCAGCCAAGACGGACTAGCGGGAGGCCTACTAAAAAACATTCAGTACTTC